The T cell receptor (beta chain) described here comes from a study of STAT5B mutations in CD4+ large granular lymphocyte leukemia. General study results and limits: No patients shared main leukemic clonotypes, though about 26% appeared at low frequency elsewhere.

To note about this clone: Its antigen is still unknown.

The repertoire was sequenced with immunoSEQ multiplex PCR; TCRdb's copy has only in-frame clones and lacks some. The table records about 37,000 clones, 65% to 70% of them present only once. V lost 4 bases to trimming and J lost 1 base, with 7 bases between them. The germline CDR1 and CDR2 sequences are SNHLY and FYNNEI. The CDR3 length is 13 residues. This sequence was found in a human donor in good health. The rearrangement uses TRBV2 and TRBJ1-2; no definite D call. The sample taken for sequencing was CD4+ T cells from blood buffy coats. DNA of the CDR3: TGTGCCAGCAGTGTGACGGATAACTATGGCTACACCTTC. Translating it yields CASSVTDNYGYTF.